A single sample is the source of the 29 T cell receptor beta chains below, sequenced in a study of neurological immune-mediated disorders. TCRdb re-called the 5' RACE reads through MiXCR, storing one row per CDR3 protein. The sample carries fewer than 80,000 distinct CDR3 sequences, 4% to 6% recorded once. The specimen sequenced was PBMCs. The receptors derive from a woman aged 30 to 39 with multiple sclerosis.

Ten or more counts support this clonotype. The chain is built from TRBV7-9 and TRBJ1-6; no definite D call. V lost 1 base to trimming and J lost 8 bases, with 9 bases between them. The CDR3 consists of 14 residues. Germline V CDR1 and CDR2: SEHNR, FQNEAQ (reference sequence). CDR3 residues: CASSLGTPDSPLHF. The CDR3 DNA reads TGTGCCAGCAGCTTAGGGACCCCGGATTCACCCCTCCACTTT.

This clonotype showed up many times. The rearrangement uses TRBV29-1 and TRBJ2-3; D call uncertain. CDR1 is SQVTM, CDR2 ANQGSEA, per germline. The CDR3 is 11 residues long. The V and J ends lost 8 bases and 0 bases respectively, with 6 bases between them. The CDR3 DNA follows: TGCAGCCTGCTTAGCACAGATACGCAGTATTTT. Protein sequence: CSLLSTDTQYF.

This clonotype was counted ten times or more. The chain uses TRBV27 and TRBJ2-1; D is possibly TRBD2 (6 bases). Germline-derived CDR1 and CDR2 are MNHEY and SMNVEV (reference sequence). The CDR3 has 15 amino acids. The V gene lost 4 bases and the J gene lost 5 bases, with 15 bases spanning the gap. The CDR3 nucleotides are TGTGCCAGCAGTTCGGGGACTGCCCCCGACAATGAGCAGTTCTTC. This encodes CASSSGTAPDNEQFF.

Ten or more counts support this clonotype. V is TRBV6-5 and J is TRBJ2-3; weak D call: TRBD1 (5 bases). CDR1 is MNHEY and CDR2 is SVGAGI in the germline V gene. V lost 5 bases, J lost 4 bases, and 13 bases lay in between. The CDR3 is 14 residues long. In nucleotides, the CDR3 is TGTGCCAGCAGTCCCGGACATTATTCAGATACGCAGTATTTT. This codes for CASSPGHYSDTQYF.

In its sample, this clonotype was seen many times. The rearrangement joins TRBV5-6 to TRBJ2-2, with D possibly matching TRBD1 (6 bases). Per the germline V gene, CDR1 is SGHDT and CDR2 is YYEEEE. The CDR3 spans 16 residues. V gave up 5 bases and J gave up 8 bases, with 22 bases separating them. As DNA, the CDR3 is TGTGCCAGCAGACCTTGGGGCGGCAGGGGTACAGGGGAGCTGTTTTTT. The encoded protein is CASRPWGGRGTGELFF. Variable domain in full (rest from reference TRBV5-6 and TRBJ2-2): DAGVTQSPTHLIKTRGQQVTLRCSPKSGHDTVSWYQQALGQGPQFIFQYYEEEERQRGNFPDRFSGHQFPNYSSELNVNALLLGDSALYLCASRPWGGRGTGELFFGEGSRLTVL.

This clonotype was counted ten times or more. This sequence joins TRBV12-3 or TRBV12-4 and TRBJ2-2; D remains ambiguous. The CDR3 is 13 amino acids. V was pared by 1 base and J by 2 bases, with 2 bases between. The CDR3, as DNA: TGTGCCAGCAGTTTAGATAACACCGGGGAGCTGTTTTTT. Translated, it gives CASSLDNTGELFF.

This clonotype was recorded at least ten times. The DNA of the CDR3 is TGCGCCAGCAGTCTCGGGACAGGAGATATGAACACTGAAGCTTTCTTT. Its protein is CASSLGTGDMNTEAFF. The chain carries TRBV5-1 and TRBJ1-1, with 8 bases that match TRBD1. The CDR3 runs to 16 residues. V was pared by 5 bases and J by 0 bases, with 9 bases of the junction left unmatched. CDR1 and CDR2 (germline): SGHRS, YFSETQ.

This clonotype was recorded many times. The V gene is TRBV14, the J gene TRBJ1-2; the D is unclear. The CDR3 is 13 amino acids. With 2 bases removed from V and 5 bases from J, the gap between germline ends came to 9 bases. Looked up from germline, CDR1 is SGHDN and CDR2 is FVKESK. CDR3 loop: CASSQMYLYGYTF. CDR3 coding DNA: TGTGCCAGCAGCCAAATGTACTTATATGGCTACACCTTC.

In this sample, this clonotype turned up a few times. A junction end diverges from the germline sequence, so it may reflect a read error. V is TRBV20-1 and J is TRBJ1-6; maybe TRBD1 (5 bases). In germline, CDR1 is DFQATT, CDR2 SNEGSKA (reference sequence). The CDR3 consists of 12 residues. The CDR3 is CSARDQGSPLNF. The CDR3 DNA follows: TGCAGTGCTAGAGATCAGGGATCACCCCTCAACTTT.

This clonotype was counted ten times or more. V usage is TRBV15 and J usage is TRBJ1-2; D is unclear. The CDR3 spans 15 residues. V lost 5 bases, J lost 0 bases, and 13 bases lay in between. Per germline, CDR1 LNHNV and CDR2 YYDKDF (reference sequence). The CDR3 protein is CATSSAGKANYGYTF. The CDR3 region has the DNA TGTGCCACCAGCTCCGCCGGCAAGGCTAACTATGGCTACACCTTC. Filled out from reference TRBV15 and TRBJ1-2, the complete variable domain reads DAMVIQNPRYQVTQFGKPVTLSCSQTLNHNVMYWYQQKSSQAPKLLFHYYDKDFNNEADTPDNFQSRRPNTSFCFLDIRSPGLGDTAMYLCATSSAGKANYGYTFGSGTRLTVV.

This clonotype has more than one count but fewer than ten. The chain couples TRBV12-3 or TRBV12-4 to TRBJ1-1; D gene unclear. Trimming pared 3 bases from V and 1 base from J, leaving 9 bases between. The CDR3 extends over 14 amino acids. CDR3 residues: CASSLAGTNTEAFF. CDR3 nucleotides: TGTGCCAGCAGTTTGGCAGGAACGAACACTGAAGCTTTCTTT.

A word on this clonotype: One junction end does not reproduce the germline sequence, and a read error may be involved. The V gene is TRBV20-1, the J gene TRBJ1-5; a weak D match, TRBD1 (5 bases). Germline CDR1 and CDR2: DFQATT and SNEGSKA (reference sequence). The CDR3 consists of 13 residues. DNA of the CDR3: TGCAGTGCACTCTTGACAGTCAATCAGCCCCAGAATTTT. Translating gives CSALLTVNQPQNF.

A few counts support this clonotype. A much larger clone lies one base from this, so it may be a read error. The chain carries TRBV5-1 and TRBJ1-3, with no clear D. The CDR3 covers 14 residues. Germline-derived CDR1 and CDR2 are SGHRS and YFSETQ. This chain's CDR3 is CASSLEGSGKTIYF. In nucleotides, the CDR3 is TGCGCCAGCAGCTTGGAGGGCTCTGGAAAAACCATATATTTT.

As concerns this clonotype: The junction departs from the called germline gene at one end, perhaps through a read error. The CDR3 region has the DNA TGTGCCAGCTCACCTTCGACAGGGTTCCAGACTGAAGCCTTCTTT. Translated, it gives CASSPSTGFQTEAFF. The chain carries TRBV18 and TRBJ1-1; 7 bases are shared with TRBD1. Germline CDR1 is KGHSH and CDR2 is LQKENI. The CDR3 spans 15 residues.

This clonotype was observed a handful of times. The chain has TRBV3-1 and TRBJ1-4; weak D call: TRBD1 (6 bases). The CDR3 runs to 18 residues. V was pared by 1 base and J by 3 bases, with 18 bases between. In germline, CDR1 is LGHDT, CDR2 YNNKEL (reference sequence). The CDR3 bases are TGTGCCAGCAGCCAAGGATTGAGGGGGTGTGCGGCTAATGAAAAACTGTTTTTT. The encoded protein is CASSQGLRGCAANEKLFF.

On this clonotype: A much larger clone sits a single nucleotide away, making a read error possible. The rearrangement links TRBV27 to TRBJ1-6, with D uncertain. The CDR3 consists of 13 residues. CDR1 and CDR2 from the germline V gene are MNHEY and SMNVEV (reference sequence). In DNA form, the CDR3 reads TGTGCCAGCAGTTGGGAGATTAATTCACCCATCCACTTT. Its translation is CASSWEINSPIHF.

In this sample, this clonotype turned up many times. The V and J genes are TRBV20-1 and TRBJ1-2, with D maybe TRBD1 (5 bases). The CDR3 consists of 13 residues. From germline, CDR1 is DFQATT and CDR2 SNEGSKA (reference sequence). V lost 5 bases and J lost 4, with 14 bases in between. This CDR3 reads CSASPGTGYGYTF. Here the CDR3 DNA reads TGCAGTGCTTCTCCTGGGACGGGCTATGGCTACACCTTC.

J is TRBJ1-6 and V is TRBV6-1; 8 positions match TRBD1. J lost 0 bases, V lost 2 bases, and 6 bases had no gene match. Germline CDR1 and CDR2: MNHNS and SASEGT. The CDR3 loop spans 18 amino acids. Here the CDR3 reads CASSERTGSGSYNSPLHF. DNA for the CDR3: TGTGCCAGCAGTGAAAGGACAGGGAGCGGCTCCTATAATTCACCCCTCCACTTT.

At least ten counts were recorded for this clonotype. The chain couples TRBV10-2 to TRBJ2-7; possibly TRBD2 for D (5 bases). Per the germline V gene, CDR1 is WSHSY and CDR2 is SAAADI. The length of the CDR3 is 15 residues. Trimming left V 5 bases short and J 3 bases short, with 17 bases between. The CDR3 reads CASSFEGLTSYEQYF. The CDR3 DNA follows: TGCGCCAGCAGTTTCGAAGGACTGACGAGCTACGAGCAGTACTTC.

The V gene is TRBV29-1, the J gene TRBJ1-1, with no clear D. The length of the CDR3 is 13 residues. V lost 7 bases and J 7 bases, leaving 19 bases between the germline ends. Germline V gene sequence: CDR1 SQVTM, CDR2 ANQGSEA. CDR3 in amino acids: CSARPVSAGEAFF. CDR3 DNA sequence: TGCAGCGCCCGACCCGTAAGTGCCGGTGAAGCTTTCTTT.

This clonotype has a count of ten or more. At one end, the junction sequence differs from germline, possibly due to a read error. This sequence joins TRBV20-1 and TRBJ1-5; D is ambiguous. CDR1 is DFQATT and CDR2 is SNEGSKA in the germline V gene (reference sequence). This CDR3 is 16 amino acids long. CDR3 sequence: CSAREHSTNSNQPQNF. The CDR3 DNA is TGCAGTGCTAGAGAACACAGCACTAATAGCAATCAGCCCCAGAATTTT.

This clonotype was observed many times. The chain is built from TRBV20-1 and TRBJ1-2, with D unclear. The V gene's germline CDR1 is DFQATT and CDR2 SNEGSKA (reference sequence). The CDR3 is 15 amino acids. V was clipped by 3 bases and J by 0 bases, with 14 bases between them. The CDR3 nucleotides read TGCAGTGCTAGTTTGTCGTCAGCCTCTAACTATGGCTACACCTTC. It codes for CSASLSSASNYGYTF.

This clonotype occurred many times. The V and J genes are TRBV5-1 and TRBJ1-5; no reliable D call. From germline, CDR1 is SGHRS and CDR2 YFSETQ. The CDR3 is 15 amino acids. Trimming pared 0 bases from V and 3 bases from J, leaving 10 bases between. CDR3 DNA sequence: TGCGCCAGCAGCTTGGAGGACGGAATCAATCAGCCCCAGCATTTT. Protein sequence: CASSLEDGINQPQHF.

The sample holds many counts of this clonotype. CDR3 residues: CASSVEGGTGAGNEQFF. The DNA of the CDR3 is TGTGCCAGCAGCGTAGAAGGGGGGACAGGGGCGGGCAATGAGCAGTTCTTC. The chain recombines TRBV9 with TRBJ2-1; 10 nucleotides agree with TRBD1. The J segment lost 6 bases and the V segment lost 0 bases, leaving 9 bases of the junction unmatched. The CDR3 extends over 17 amino acids. Germline V gene lookup returns CDR1 SGDLS and CDR2 YYNGEE.

At least ten counts were recorded for this clonotype. This chain joins TRBV29-1 and TRBJ2-6, with D tentatively TRBD1 (6 bases). V was clipped by 4 bases and J by 4 bases, with 11 bases between them. CDR1 and CDR2 from the germline V gene are SQVTM and ANQGSEA. CDR3 length equals 14 residues. The CDR3 sequence is CSVGGGPGANVLTF. The CDR3 region has the DNA TGCAGCGTTGGAGGGGGACCCGGGGCCAACGTCCTGACTTTC.

This clonotype was seen ten or more times. The chain uses TRBV12-3 or TRBV12-4 and TRBJ2-7; a possible D gene is TRBD2 (6 bases). This CDR3 is built from 13 residues. V dropped 4 bases and J dropped 5 bases, with 12 bases sitting between them. The CDR3 DNA is TGTGCCAGCAGTTGGGAACAGCGGGACGAGCAGTACTTC. This translates into CASSWEQRDEQYF.

This clonotype occurred many times. The rearrangement links TRBV12-3 or TRBV12-4 to TRBJ2-3; D is unresolved. V was pared by 10 bases and J by 4 bases, with 15 bases between. This CDR3 spans 13 amino acids. The CDR3 DNA follows: TGTGCCACCAGGTCCGGGCCCCCAGATACGCAGTATTTT. Translated, it gives CATRSGPPDTQYF.

The chain has TRBV7-3 and TRBJ1-3; D unclear. CDR1 and CDR2 (germline): SGHTA, FQGTGA. Trimming removed 0 bases from V and 8 bases from J, with 8 bases in between. CDR3 length: 13 residues. The CDR3 spells CASSLTDGDTIYF. CDR3 sequence (DNA): TGTGCCAGCAGCTTAACGGACGGGGACACCATATATTTT.

The CDR3 DNA is TGCAGTGCTAGTAGGGCTCAAGACCCGAACGAGCAGTACTTC. As protein: CSASRAQDPNEQYF. The V call is TRBV20-1, the J call TRBJ2-7; the D is unclear. Trimming removed 3 bases at V and 5 bases at J, with 17 bases between. CDR3 length equals 14 residues. The germline V gene encodes CDR1 DFQATT and CDR2 SNEGSKA (reference sequence).